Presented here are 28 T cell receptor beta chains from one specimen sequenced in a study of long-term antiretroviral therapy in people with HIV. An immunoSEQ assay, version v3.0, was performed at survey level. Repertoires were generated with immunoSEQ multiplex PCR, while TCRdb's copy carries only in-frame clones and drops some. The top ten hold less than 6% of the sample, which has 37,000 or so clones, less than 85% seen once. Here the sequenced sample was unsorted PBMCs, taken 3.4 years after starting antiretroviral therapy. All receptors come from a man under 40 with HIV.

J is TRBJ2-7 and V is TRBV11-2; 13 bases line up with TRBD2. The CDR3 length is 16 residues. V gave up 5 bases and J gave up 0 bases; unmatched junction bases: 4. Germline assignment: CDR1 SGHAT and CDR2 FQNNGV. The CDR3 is CASSGRLAGGSYEQYF. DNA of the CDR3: TGTGCCAGCAGCGGTAGACTAGCGGGAGGCTCCTACGAGCAGTACTTC.

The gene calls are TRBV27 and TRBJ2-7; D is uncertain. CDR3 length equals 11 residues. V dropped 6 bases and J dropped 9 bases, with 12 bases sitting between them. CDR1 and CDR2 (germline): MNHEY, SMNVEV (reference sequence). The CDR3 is CASRLTVLQYF. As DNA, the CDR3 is TGTGCCAGCAGATTAACAGTTCTGCAGTACTTC.

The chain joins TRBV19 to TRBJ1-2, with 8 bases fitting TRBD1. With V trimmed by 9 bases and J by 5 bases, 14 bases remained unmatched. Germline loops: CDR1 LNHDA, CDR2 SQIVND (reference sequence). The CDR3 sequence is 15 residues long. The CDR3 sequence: CASASGGQARYGYTF. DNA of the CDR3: TGTGCCAGCGCGTCCGGGGGACAGGCACGTTATGGCTACACCTTC.

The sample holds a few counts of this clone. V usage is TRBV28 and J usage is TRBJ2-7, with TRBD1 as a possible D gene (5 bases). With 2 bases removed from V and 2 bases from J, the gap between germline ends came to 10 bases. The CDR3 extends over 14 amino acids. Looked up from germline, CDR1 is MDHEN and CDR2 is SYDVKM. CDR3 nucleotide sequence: TGTGCCAGCAGTTTAGTTGGGGCCCCCTACGAGCAGTACTTC. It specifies CASSLVGAPYEQYF.

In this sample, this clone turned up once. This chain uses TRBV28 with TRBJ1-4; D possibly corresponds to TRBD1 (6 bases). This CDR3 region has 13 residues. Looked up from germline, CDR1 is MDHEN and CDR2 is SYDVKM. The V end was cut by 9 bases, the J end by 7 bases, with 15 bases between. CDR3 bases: TGTGCCAGTAAGGGGGGTATTAGTGAAAAACTGTTTTTT. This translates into CASKGGISEKLFF.

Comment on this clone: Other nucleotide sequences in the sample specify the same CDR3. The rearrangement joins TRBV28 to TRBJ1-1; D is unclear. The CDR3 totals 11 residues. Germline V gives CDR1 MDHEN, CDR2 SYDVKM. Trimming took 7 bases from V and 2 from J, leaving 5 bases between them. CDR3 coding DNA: TGTGCCAGCAAGGGAAACACTGAAGCTTTCTTT. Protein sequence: CASKGNTEAFF.

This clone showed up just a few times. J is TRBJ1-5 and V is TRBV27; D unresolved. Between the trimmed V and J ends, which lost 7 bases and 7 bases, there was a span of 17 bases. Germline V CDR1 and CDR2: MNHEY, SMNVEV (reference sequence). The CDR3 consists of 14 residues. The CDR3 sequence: CASMLGKGRQPQHF. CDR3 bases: TGTGCCAGCATGTTAGGGAAAGGCCGACAGCCCCAGCATTTT.

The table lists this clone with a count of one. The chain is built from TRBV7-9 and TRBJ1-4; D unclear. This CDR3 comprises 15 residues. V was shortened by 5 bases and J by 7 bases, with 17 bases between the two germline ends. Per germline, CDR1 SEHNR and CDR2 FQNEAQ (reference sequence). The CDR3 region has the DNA TGTGCCAGCAGCCACCACAGCGGACCTCGTGAAAAACTGTTTTTT. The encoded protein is CASSHHSGPREKLFF.

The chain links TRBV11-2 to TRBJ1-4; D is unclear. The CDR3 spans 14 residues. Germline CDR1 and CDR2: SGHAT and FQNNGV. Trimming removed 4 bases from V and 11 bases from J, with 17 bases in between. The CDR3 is CASSSLSLLGKLFF. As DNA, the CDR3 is TGTGCCAGCAGCTCTCTGTCTCTTTTGGGGAAACTGTTTTTT.

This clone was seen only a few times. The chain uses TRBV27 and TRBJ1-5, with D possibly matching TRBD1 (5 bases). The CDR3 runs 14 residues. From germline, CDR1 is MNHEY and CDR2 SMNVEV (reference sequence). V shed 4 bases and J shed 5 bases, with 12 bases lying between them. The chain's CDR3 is CASSYQGRDQPQHF. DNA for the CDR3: TGTGCCAGCAGTTACCAGGGCCGGGATCAGCCCCAGCATTTT.

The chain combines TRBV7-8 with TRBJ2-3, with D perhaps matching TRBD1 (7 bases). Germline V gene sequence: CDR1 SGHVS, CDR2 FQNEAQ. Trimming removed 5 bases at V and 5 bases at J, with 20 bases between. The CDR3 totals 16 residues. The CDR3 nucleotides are TGTGCCAGCAGCCGGGGGACAGTGTGGGGAGGAGATACGCAGTATTTT. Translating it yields CASSRGTVWGGDTQYF. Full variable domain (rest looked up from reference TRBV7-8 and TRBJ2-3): GAGVSQSPRYKVAKRGQDVALRCDPISGHVSLFWYQQALGQGPEFLTYFQNEAQLDKSGLPSDRFFAERPEGSVSTLKIQRTQQEDSAVYLCASSRGTVWGGDTQYFGPGTRLTVL.

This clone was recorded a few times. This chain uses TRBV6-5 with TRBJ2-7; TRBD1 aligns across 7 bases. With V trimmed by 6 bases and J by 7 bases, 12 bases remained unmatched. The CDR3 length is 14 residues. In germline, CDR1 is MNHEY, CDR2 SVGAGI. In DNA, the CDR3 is TGTGCCAGCAGCCGCCTGACAGGGTTTGGTGAGCAGTACTTC. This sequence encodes CASSRLTGFGEQYF.

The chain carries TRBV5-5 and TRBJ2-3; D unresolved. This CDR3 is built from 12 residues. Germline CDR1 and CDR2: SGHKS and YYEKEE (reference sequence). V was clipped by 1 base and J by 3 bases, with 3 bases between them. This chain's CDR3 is CASSLTTDTQYF. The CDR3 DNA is TGTGCCAGCAGCTTGACAACAGATACGCAGTATTTT.

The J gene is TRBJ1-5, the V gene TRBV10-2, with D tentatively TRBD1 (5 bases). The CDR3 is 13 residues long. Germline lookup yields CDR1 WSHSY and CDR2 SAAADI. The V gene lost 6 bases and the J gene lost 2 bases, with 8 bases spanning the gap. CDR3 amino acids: CASSGTGNQPQHF. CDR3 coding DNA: TGCGCCAGCAGCGGGACGGGCAATCAGCCCCAGCATTTT.

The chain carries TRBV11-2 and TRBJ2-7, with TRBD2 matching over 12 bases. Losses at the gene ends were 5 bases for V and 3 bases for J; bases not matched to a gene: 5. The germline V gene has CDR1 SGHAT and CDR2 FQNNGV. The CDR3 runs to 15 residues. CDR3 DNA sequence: TGTGCCAGCAGCATGGAACTAGCGGGAGGCTACGAGCAGTACTTC. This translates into CASSMELAGGYEQYF.

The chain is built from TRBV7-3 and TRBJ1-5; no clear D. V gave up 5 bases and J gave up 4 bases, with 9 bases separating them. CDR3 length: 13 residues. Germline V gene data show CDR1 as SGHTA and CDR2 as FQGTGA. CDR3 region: CASSIGKNQPQHF. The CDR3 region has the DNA TGTGCCAGCAGCATAGGGAAGAATCAGCCCCAGCATTTT.

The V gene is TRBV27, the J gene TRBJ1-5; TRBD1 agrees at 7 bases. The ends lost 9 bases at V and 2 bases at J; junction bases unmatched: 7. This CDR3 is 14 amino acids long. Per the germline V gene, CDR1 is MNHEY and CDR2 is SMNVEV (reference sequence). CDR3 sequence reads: CASNPTGGNQPQHF. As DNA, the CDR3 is TGTGCCAGTAACCCCACAGGGGGCAATCAGCCCCAGCATTTT.

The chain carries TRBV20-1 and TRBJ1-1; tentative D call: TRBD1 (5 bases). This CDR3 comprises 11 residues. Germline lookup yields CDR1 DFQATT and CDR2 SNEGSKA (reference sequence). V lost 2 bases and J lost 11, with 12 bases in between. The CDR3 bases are TGCAGTGCTAGAACTCAGGGTGCGGCTTTCTTT. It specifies CSARTQGAAFF.

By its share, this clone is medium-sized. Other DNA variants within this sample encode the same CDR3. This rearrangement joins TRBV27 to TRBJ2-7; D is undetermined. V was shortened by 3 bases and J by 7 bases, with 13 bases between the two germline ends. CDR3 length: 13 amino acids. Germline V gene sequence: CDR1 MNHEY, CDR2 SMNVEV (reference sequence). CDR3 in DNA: TGTGCCAGCAGTTTCACCAGTGCTGGGGAGCAGTACTTC. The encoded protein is CASSFTSAGEQYF.

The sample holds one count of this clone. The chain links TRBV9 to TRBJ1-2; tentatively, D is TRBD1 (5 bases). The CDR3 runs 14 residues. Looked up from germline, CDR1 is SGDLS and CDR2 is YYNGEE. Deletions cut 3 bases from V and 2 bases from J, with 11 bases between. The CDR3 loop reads CASSAGGKNYGYTF. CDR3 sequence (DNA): TGTGCCAGCAGCGCCGGGGGGAAAAACTATGGCTACACCTTC.

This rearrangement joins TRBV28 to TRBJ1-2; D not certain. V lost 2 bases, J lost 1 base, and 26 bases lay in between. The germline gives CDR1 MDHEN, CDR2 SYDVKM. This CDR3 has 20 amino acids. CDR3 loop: CASSLGVRRSLGVLNYGYTF. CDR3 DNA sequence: TGTGCCAGCAGTTTAGGAGTCAGGCGGAGTCTTGGGGTACTTAACTATGGCTACACCTTC.

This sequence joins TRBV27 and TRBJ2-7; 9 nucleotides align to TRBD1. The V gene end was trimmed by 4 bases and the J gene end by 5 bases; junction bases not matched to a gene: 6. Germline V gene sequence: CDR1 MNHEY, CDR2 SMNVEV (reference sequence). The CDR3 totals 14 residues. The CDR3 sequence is CASSSNTGGNEQYF. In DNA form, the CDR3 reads TGTGCCAGCAGTTCAAATACAGGGGGCAACGAGCAGTACTTC.

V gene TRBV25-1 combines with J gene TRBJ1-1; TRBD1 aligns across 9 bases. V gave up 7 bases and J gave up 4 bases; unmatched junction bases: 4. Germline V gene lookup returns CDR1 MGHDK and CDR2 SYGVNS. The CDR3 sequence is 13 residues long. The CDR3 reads CASTQGAVTEAFF. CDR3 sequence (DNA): TGTGCCAGCACACAGGGGGCGGTCACTGAAGCTTTCTTT.

In nucleotides, the CDR3 is TGTGCCAGTAGTATCCTCGCGGGAGGGCCCGGGGGGGAGCAGTTCTTC. It is translated as CASSILAGGPGGEQFF. The rearrangement joins TRBV19 to TRBJ2-1, with TRBD2 matching over 9 bases. Germline CDR1 is LNHDA and CDR2 is SQIVND (reference sequence). With 3 bases clipped from V and 10 bases from J, the junction kept 13 bases outside the gene matches. The CDR3 spans 16 residues.

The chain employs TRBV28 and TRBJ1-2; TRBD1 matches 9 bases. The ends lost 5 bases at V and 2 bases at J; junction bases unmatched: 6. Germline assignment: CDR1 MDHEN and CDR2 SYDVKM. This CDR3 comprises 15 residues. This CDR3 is CASSGRGTGNYGYTF. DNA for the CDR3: TGTGCCAGCAGTGGTCGGGGGACAGGGAACTATGGCTACACCTTC.

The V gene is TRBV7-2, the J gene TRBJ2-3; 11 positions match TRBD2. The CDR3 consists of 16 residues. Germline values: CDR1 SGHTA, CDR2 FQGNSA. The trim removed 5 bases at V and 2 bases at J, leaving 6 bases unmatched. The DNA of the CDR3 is TGTGCCAGCAGCCAGCCTAGCGGGAGGCTCACAGATACGCAGTATTTT. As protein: CASSQPSGRLTDTQYF. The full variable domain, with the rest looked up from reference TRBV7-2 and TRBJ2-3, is GAGVSQSPSNKVTEKGKDVELRCDPISGHTALYWYRQSLGQGLEFLIYFQGNSAPDKSGLPSDRFSAERTGGSVSTLTIQRTQQEDSAVYLCASSQPSGRLTDTQYFGPGTRLTVL.

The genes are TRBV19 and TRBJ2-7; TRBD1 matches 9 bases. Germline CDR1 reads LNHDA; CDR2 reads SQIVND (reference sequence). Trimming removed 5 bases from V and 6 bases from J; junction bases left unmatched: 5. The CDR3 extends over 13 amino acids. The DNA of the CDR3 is TGTGCCAGTAGTTGGACAGGGGTACGCGAGCAGTACTTC. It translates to CASSWTGVREQYF.

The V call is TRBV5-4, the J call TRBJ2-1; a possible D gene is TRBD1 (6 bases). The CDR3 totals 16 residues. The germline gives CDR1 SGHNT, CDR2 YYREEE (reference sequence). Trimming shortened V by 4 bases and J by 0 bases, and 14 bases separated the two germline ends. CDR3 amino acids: CASSAPRDISYNEQFF. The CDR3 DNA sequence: TGTGCCAGCAGCGCTCCCCGGGACATCTCCTACAATGAGCAGTTCTTC.